These 9 T cell receptor beta chains were sequenced from one sample in a study of shared clonotypes between healthy human individuals. Method: immunoSEQ multiplex PCR; TCRdb's copy keeps in-frame clones and lacks some. This table has about 2.4 million clones, approximately 94% appearing once. The specimen sequenced was naive CD4+ T cells sorted from blood. Noted subset: CD45RA+ positively selected. The source of these receptors is a young man in good health.

V gene TRBV28 combines with J gene TRBJ2-5; possibly TRBD2 for D (6 bases). V lost 1 base and J lost 7, with 19 bases in between. The germline gives CDR1 MDHEN, CDR2 SYDVKM. The CDR3 is made up of 16 amino acids. In nucleotides, the CDR3 is TGTGCCAGCAGTTTATTGCTGGCGGGACCCAATGCGACCCAGTACTTC. Residues: CASSLLLAGPNATQYF.

A note on this clone: This specimen includes other DNA sequences encoding the same CDR3. The chain uses TRBV28 and TRBJ2-1, with 8 bases matching TRBD2. The CDR3 consists of 16 residues. Germline assignment: CDR1 MDHEN and CDR2 SYDVKM. Germline trimming cut 2 bases from V and 1 base from J; bases unmatched to any gene: 4. CDR3 in amino acids: CASSLAGGNSYNEQFF. As DNA, the CDR3 is TGTGCCAGCAGTTTAGCGGGGGGCAATTCCTACAATGAGCAGTTCTTC.

In its sample, this clone was seen a few times. This rearrangement joins TRBV25-1 to TRBJ2-1; TRBD2 aligns across 11 bases. The length of the CDR3 is 16 residues. The germline CDR1 and CDR2 sequences are MGHDK and SYGVNS. The V and J ends lost 4 bases and 2 bases, in that order; junction bases with no gene match: 4. The CDR3 DNA sequence: TGTGCCAGCAGTGTCCTGACTAGCGGGACCTACAATGAGCAGTTCTTC. It encodes CASSVLTSGTYNEQFF.

This clone was picked up a small number of times. Other DNA variants within this sample encode the same CDR3. V gene TRBV2 combines with J gene TRBJ2-7; D is perhaps TRBD2 (6 bases). Germline loops: CDR1 SNHLY, CDR2 FYNNEI. This CDR3 is built from 12 residues. Trimming shortened V by 4 bases and J by 7 bases, and 11 bases separated the two germline ends. For the CDR3, the DNA is TGTGCCAGCAGTGGCACAGGAGGGGAGCAGTACTTC. It encodes CASSGTGGEQYF.

This clone was found a few times. The rearrangement joins TRBV30 to TRBJ1-5; D is uncertain. Deletions cut 5 bases from V and 4 bases from J, with 9 bases between. CDR3 length: 12 residues. Looked up from germline, CDR1 is GTSNPN and CDR2 is SVGIG (reference sequence). The CDR3 nucleotides are TGTGCCTGGGGAACGGAGAATCAGCCCCAGCATTTT. This translates into CAWGTENQPQHF.

The chain carries TRBV20-1 and TRBJ2-5; 8 bases agree with TRBD1. With the DNA end fitting TRBJ2-7 better, the J assignment may be wrong. The CDR3 loop spans 11 amino acids. Germline V gene lookup returns CDR1 DFQATT and CDR2 SNEGSKA (reference sequence). CDR3 loop: CSVQGGYEQYF. In nucleotides, the CDR3 is TGCAGTGTACAGGGGGGTTACGAGCAGTACTTC.

The count of this clone is one. This sequence joins TRBV6-6 and TRBJ2-5, with 8 bases lining up with TRBD2. This CDR3 has 16 residues. V gave up 4 bases and J gave up 3 bases; unmatched junction bases: 10. Germline V gene lookup returns CDR1 MNHNY and CDR2 SVGAGI (reference sequence). The CDR3 DNA follows: TGTGCCAGCAGTTTTGGGGGACTAGGGACCGAAGAGACCCAGTACTTC. Amino acid sequence: CASSFGGLGTEETQYF.

The chain has TRBV5-1 and TRBJ1-4, with D possibly being TRBD1 (5 bases). Trimming took off 6 bases at V and 3 bases at J, with 12 bases between the two ends. Germline CDR1 SGHRS, CDR2 YFSETQ. This CDR3 has 14 residues. CDR3 protein: CASTVDRPNEKLFF. The DNA for the CDR3 is TGCGCCAGCACAGTTGACAGACCTAATGAAAAACTGTTTTTT.

V is TRBV6-5 and J is TRBJ2-7, with D tentatively TRBD1 or TRBD2 (5 bases each). CDR3 length equals 14 residues. V was pared by 2 bases and J by 3 bases, with 11 bases between. Germline V gives CDR1 MNHEY, CDR2 SVGAGI. CDR3 region: CASSYAGRDYEQYF. CDR3 DNA sequence: TGTGCCAGCAGTTACGCGGGCAGGGACTACGAGCAGTACTTC.